The subject of this entry is one TCR beta chain. V lost 6 bases and J lost 0, with 13 bases in between. The CDR3 has 15 residues. CDR1 is LNHDA, CDR2 SQIVND, per germline (reference sequence). The data derive from a study of blood T cell repertoires in COVID-19. Clones were read by immunoSEQ multiplex PCR, and TCRdb kept only the in-frame ones, dropping some. The profile shows around 200,000 clones, 85% of them singletons. The clonotype comes from a man aged 35-49 years who had recovered from COVID-19. The J gene is TRBJ2-3, the V gene TRBV19; perhaps TRBD1 as D (6 bases). The sequenced material came from PBMCs or T cells enriched from blood (not recorded which). Here the CDR3 reads CASRISGHSTDTQYF. The CDR3 DNA sequence: TGTGCCAGTAGGATATCGGGACACAGCACAGATACGCAGTATTTT.